The next 2 T cell receptor beta chains were all read from a single sample in a study of T cells in Graves' hyperthyroidism and ophthalmopathy. Using RNA transcripts as the source, TCR beta CDR3 regions were amplified. With the HTBI primer set, the TCR CDR3 went through a first round of RT-PCR. TCRdb re-called the multiplex PCR reads through MiXCR, storing one row per CDR3 protein. The sample has around 450,000 distinct CDR3 sequences, about a sixth seen once. Sequenced input: blood. Every receptor here comes from a woman aged 18-30 years with Graves' hyperthyroidism.

With regard to this clonotype: A read error may explain this, as a much larger clone is one base away. The chain joins TRBV7-8 to TRBJ1-1; D may be TRBD1 (5 bases). CDR3 length: 15 residues. Trimming left V 5 bases short and J 4 bases short, with 17 bases between. Germline CDR1 reads SGHVS; CDR2 reads FQNEAQ. This chain's CDR3 is CASSTPNRSRTEAFF. In nucleotides, the CDR3 is TGTGCCAGCAGCACCCCCAACAGGAGCCGCACTGAAGCTTTCTTT.

This clonotype was detected ten times or more. This rearrangement joins TRBV11-2 to TRBJ2-7; 9 nucleotides line up with TRBD2. This CDR3 spans 15 amino acids. V lost 3 bases to trimming and J lost 1 base; unmatched junction nucleotides: 4. CDR1 and CDR2 (germline): SGHAT, FQNNGV. CDR3 protein: CASSFLSGGSYEQYF. Here the CDR3 DNA reads TGTGCCAGCAGCTTCCTTAGCGGGGGTTCCTACGAGCAGTACTTC.